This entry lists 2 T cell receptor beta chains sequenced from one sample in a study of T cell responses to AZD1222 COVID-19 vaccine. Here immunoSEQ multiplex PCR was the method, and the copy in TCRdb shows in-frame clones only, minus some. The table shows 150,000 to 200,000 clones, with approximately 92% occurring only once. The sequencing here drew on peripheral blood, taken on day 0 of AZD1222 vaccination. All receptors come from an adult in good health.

The CDR3 nucleotides are TGTGCCAGCAGTTCTGGATGGGGTACTGAAGCTTTCTTT. Its translation is CASSSGWGTEAFF. The gene calls are TRBV6-6 and TRBJ1-1, with unresolved D. The germline CDR1 and CDR2 sequences are MNHNY and SVGAGI (reference sequence). V was cut by 4 bases and J by 5 bases, with 11 bases left in between. The CDR3 has 13 residues.

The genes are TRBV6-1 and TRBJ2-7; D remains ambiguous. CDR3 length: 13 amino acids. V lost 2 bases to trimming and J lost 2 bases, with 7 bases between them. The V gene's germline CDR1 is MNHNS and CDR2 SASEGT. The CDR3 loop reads CASSETLPYEQYF. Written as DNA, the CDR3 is TGTGCCAGCAGTGAAACTTTACCCTACGAGCAGTACTTC.